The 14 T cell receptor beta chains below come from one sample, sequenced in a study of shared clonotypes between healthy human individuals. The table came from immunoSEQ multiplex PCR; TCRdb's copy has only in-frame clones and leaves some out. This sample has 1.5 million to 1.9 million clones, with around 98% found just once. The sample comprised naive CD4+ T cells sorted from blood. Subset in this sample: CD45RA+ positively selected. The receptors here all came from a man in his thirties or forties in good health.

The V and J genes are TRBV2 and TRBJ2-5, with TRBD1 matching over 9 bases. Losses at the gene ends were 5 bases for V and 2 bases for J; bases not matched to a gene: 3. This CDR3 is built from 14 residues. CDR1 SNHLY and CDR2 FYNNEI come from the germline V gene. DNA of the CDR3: TGTGCCAGCAGTCGGGACAGGGCGCAAGAGACCCAGTACTTC. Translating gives CASSRDRAQETQYF. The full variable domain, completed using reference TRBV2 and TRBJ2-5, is EPEVTQTPSHQVTQMGQEVILRCVPISNHLYFYWYRQILGQKVEFLVSFYNNEISEKSEIFDDQFSVERPDGSNFTLKIRSTKLEDSAMYFCASSRDRAQETQYFGPGTRLLVL.

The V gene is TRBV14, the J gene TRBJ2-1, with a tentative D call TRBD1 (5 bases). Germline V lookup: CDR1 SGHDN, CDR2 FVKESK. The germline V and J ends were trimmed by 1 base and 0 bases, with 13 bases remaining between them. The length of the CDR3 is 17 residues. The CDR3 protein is CASSQGNRLSSYNEQFF. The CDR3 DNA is TGTGCCAGCAGCCAAGGTAACAGGTTGAGCTCCTACAATGAGCAGTTCTTC. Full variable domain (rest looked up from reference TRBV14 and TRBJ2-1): EAGVTQFPSHSVIEKGQTVTLRCDPISGHDNLYWYRRVMGKEIKFLLHFVKESKQDESGMPNNRFLAERTGGTYSTLKVQPAELEDSGVYFCASSQGNRLSSYNEQFFGPGTRLTVL.

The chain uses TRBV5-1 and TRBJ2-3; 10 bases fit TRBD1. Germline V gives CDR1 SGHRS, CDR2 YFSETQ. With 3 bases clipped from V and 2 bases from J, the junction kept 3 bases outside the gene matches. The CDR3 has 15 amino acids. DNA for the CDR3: TGCGCCAGCAGCTCGGACAGGGGGAACACAGATACGCAGTATTTT. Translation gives CASSSDRGNTDTQYF.

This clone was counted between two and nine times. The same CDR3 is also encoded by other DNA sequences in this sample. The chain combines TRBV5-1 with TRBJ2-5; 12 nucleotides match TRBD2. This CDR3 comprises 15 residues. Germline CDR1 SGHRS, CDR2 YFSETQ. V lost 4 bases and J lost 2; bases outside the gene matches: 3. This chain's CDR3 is CASSTGLAGQETQYF. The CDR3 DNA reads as TGCGCCAGCAGCACCGGACTAGCGGGACAAGAGACCCAGTACTTC.

CDR3 DNA sequence: TGTGCCAGCAGCTTAGTGGCAGGAAAATACGAGCAGTACTTC. Residues: CASSLVAGKYEQYF. The chain links TRBV7-9 to TRBJ2-7; D is uncertain. Trimming pared 1 base from V and 4 bases from J, leaving 11 bases between. The CDR3 length is 14 residues. Germline CDR1 is SEHNR and CDR2 is FQNEAQ (reference sequence).

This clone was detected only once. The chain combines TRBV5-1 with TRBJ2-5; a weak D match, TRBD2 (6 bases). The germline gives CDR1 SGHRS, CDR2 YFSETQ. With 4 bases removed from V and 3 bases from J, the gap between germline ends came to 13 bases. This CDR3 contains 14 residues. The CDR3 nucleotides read TGCGCCAGCAGCCGGCGGGGTGGAGAAGAGACCCAGTACTTC. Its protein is CASSRRGGEETQYF. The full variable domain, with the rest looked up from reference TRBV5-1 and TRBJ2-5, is KAGVTQTPRYLIKTRGQQVTLSCSPISGHRSVSWYQQTPGQGLQFLFEYFSETQRNKGNFPGRFSGRQFSNSRSEMNVSTLELGDSALYLCASSRRGGEETQYFGPGTRLLVL.

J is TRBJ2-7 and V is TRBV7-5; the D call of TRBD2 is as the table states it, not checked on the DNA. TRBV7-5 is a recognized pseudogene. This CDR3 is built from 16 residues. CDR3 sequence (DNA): TGTGTCAGAAGTCACGGAGGGCCGGCGAGCTCCTACGAGCAGTACTTC. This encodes CVRSHGGPASSYEQYF.

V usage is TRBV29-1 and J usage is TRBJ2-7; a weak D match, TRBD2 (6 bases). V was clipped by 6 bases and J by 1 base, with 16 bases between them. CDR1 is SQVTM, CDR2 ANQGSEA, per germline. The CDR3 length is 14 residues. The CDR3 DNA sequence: TGCAGCGTCCTAGTCTCGGCGGGATCCTACGAGCAGTACTTC. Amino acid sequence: CSVLVSAGSYEQYF.

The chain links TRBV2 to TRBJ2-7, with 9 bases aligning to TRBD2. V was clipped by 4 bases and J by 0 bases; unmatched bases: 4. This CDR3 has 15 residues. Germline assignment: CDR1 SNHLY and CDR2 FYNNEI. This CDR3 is CASSVLAGSSYEQYF. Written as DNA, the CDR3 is TGTGCCAGCAGTGTGCTAGCGGGGAGCTCCTACGAGCAGTACTTC. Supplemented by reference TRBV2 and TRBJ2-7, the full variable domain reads EPEVTQTPSHQVTQMGQEVILRCVPISNHLYFYWYRQILGQKVEFLVSFYNNEISEKSEIFDDQFSVERPDGSNFTLKIRSTKLEDSAMYFCASSVLAGSSYEQYFGPGTRLTVT.

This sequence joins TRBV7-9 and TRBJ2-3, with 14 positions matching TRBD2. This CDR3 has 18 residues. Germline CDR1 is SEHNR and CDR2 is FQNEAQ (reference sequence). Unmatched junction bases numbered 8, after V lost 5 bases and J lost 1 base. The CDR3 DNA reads TGTGCCAGCAGCCGACCCGGGACTAGCGGGAGTGGCACAGATACGCAGTATTTT. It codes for CASSRPGTSGSGTDTQYF.

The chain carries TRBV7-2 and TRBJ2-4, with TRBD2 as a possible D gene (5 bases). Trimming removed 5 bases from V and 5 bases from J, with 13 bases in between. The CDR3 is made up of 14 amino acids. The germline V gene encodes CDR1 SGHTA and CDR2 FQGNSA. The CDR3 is CASSVRAGQNIQYF. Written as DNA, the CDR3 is TGTGCCAGCAGCGTGAGGGCCGGTCAAAACATTCAGTACTTC.

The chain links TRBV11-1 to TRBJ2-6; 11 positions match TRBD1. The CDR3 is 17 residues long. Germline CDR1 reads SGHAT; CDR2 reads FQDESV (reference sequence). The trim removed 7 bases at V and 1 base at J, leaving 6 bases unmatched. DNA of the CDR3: TGTGCCAGCACCAGGGACAGGGGGTTTTCTGGGGCCAACGTCCTGACTTTC. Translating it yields CASTRDRGFSGANVLTF.

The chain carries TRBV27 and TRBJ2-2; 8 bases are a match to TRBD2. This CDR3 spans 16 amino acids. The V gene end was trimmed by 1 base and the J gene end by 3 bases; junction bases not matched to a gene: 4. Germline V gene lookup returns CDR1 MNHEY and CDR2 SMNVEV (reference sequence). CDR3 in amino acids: CASSLFGRADTGELFF. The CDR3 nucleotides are TGTGCCAGCAGTTTATTCGGGAGGGCCGACACCGGGGAGCTGTTTTTT.

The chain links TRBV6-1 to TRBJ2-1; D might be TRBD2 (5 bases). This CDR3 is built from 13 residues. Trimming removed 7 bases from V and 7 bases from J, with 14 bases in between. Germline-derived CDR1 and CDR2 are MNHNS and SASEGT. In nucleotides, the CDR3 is TGTGCCAGCATGGTGTACGGGAATAATGAGCAGTTCTTC. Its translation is CASMVYGNNEQFF.